These T cell receptor beta chains were read from a single sample in a study of T cell responses to AZD1222 COVID-19 vaccine. Method: immunoSEQ multiplex PCR; TCRdb's copy keeps in-frame clones and lacks some. This repertoire shows 53,000 or so clones, 85% found once; its top ten account for approximately 20%. The sequencing used peripheral blood, collected on day 0 of MenACWY control vaccination. These receptors were taken from an adult in good health. Both conserved end residues are part of each CDR3. Each record gives: J gene, D gene, V gene, clone size, CDR3 DNA, CDR3 protein. The D gene is left open where the match is weak. Clone size appears in some rows only: once, few, many, or a class for an expanded clone.

>TRBJ2-1|TRBD2|TRBV27|-
TGTGCCAGCAGTTACCAGACTAGCGGGTTATACAATGAGCAGTTCTTC
CASSYQTSGLYNEQFF
>TRBJ2-7|-|TRBV4-2|-
TGTGCCAGCAGCCAAGACATAGCCTACGAGCAGTACTTC
CASSQDIAYEQYF
>TRBJ2-1|TRBD2|TRBV5-1|-
TGCGCCAGCAGCTTGGGGTATGCGATAGCGGGAGGGTTTGCTGAGCAGTTCTTC
CASSLGYAIAGGFAEQFF
>TRBJ2-7|-|TRBV5-1|-
TGCGCCAGCAGCTTGGAAGGGATACTCTACGAGCAGTACTTC
CASSLEGILYEQYF
>TRBJ1-1|-|TRBV5-4|-
TGTGCCAGCAGCGGCGCGTCCAATAAGAACACTGAAGCTTTCTTT
CASSGASNKNTEAFF
>TRBJ2-3|-|TRBV14|-
TGTGCCAGCAGCCAAGTGGGAGCTGATACGCAGTATTTT
CASSQVGADTQYF
>TRBJ2-2|-|TRBV18|few
TGTGCCAGCTCACCACGCCAGGGGAGCACCGGGGAGCTGTTTTTT
CASSPRQGSTGELFF
>TRBJ2-1|-|TRBV5-1|-
TGCGCCAGCAGCTTGGGTGAGCGAAGAAGCTACAATGAGCAGTTCTTC
CASSLGERRSYNEQFF
>TRBJ2-7|TRBD2|TRBV10-2|-
TGCGCCAGCAGTGAGAATGGACCACTAGCGGGAGAGCCCTACGAGCAGTACTTC
CASSENGPLAGEPYEQYF
>TRBJ1-4|TRBD1|TRBV6-5|-
TGTGCCAGCAGCCGACAGGGGGATTCGGAAAAACTGTTTTTT
CASSRQGDSEKLFF
>TRBJ1-2|TRBD1|TRBV30|-
TGTGCCTGGACGGACAGGGGGCGTCCTAACTATGGCTACACCTTC
CAWTDRGRPNYGYTF
>TRBJ1-5|TRBD1|TRBV5-5|-
TGTGCCAGCAGCCCACGGACAGGGAGGAACGATCAGCCCCAGCATTTT
CASSPRTGRNDQPQHF
>TRBJ2-1|TRBD2|TRBV7-2|few
TGTGCCAGCAGCTTCCCCATTAGCGGGAGGAGGGGCTACAATGAGCAGTTCTTC
CASSFPISGRRGYNEQFF
>TRBJ1-6|-|TRBV7-2|once
TGTGCCAGCAGCTCGCAAAGTGAGGTCGGGAATTCACCCCTCCACTTT
CASSSQSEVGNSPLHF
>TRBJ2-7|TRBD2|TRBV4-3|-
TGCGCCAGCAGCCAAGATAGAAGCGGGAGCTCCTACGAGCAGTACTTC
CASSQDRSGSSYEQYF
>TRBJ1-6|-|TRBV6-1|-
TGTGCCAGCAGTGAACTAACGGGGTCGAGCTCCTATAATTCACCCCTCCACTTT
CASSELTGSSSYNSPLHF
>TRBJ1-1|-|TRBV11-2|-
TGTGCCAGCAGCCCGACATCGAACACTGAAGCTTTCTTT
CASSPTSNTEAFF
>TRBJ2-5|-|TRBV11-3|-
TGTGCCAGCAGCCCGGGACTGCAAGAGACCCAGTACTTC
CASSPGLQETQYF
>TRBJ1-4|-|TRBV20-1|-
TGCAGTTTCCTTATTTATGAAAAACTGTTTTTT
CSFLIYEKLFF
>TRBJ2-5|TRBD1|TRBV9|-
TGTGCCAGCAGCGGCCAGGGGGAAGAGACCCAGTACTTC
CASSGQGEETQYF
>TRBJ2-7|TRBD1|TRBV3-1/TRBV3-2|-
TGTGCCAGCAGCCCCCGGACAGGGGGTAGCGGGCAGTACTTC
CASSPRTGGSGQYF
>TRBJ1-2|-|TRBV27|-
TGTGCCAGCAGTCCCAGGGCCGGAGGCTACACCTTC
CASSPRAGGYTF